This passage covers 14 T cell receptor beta chains from one sample sequenced in a study of T cell changes during pregnancy in multiple sclerosis (dated by TCRdb to the late 2010s). Receptor libraries were prepared by the immunoSEQ multiplex PCR assay. TCRdb holds this immuneACCESS table with in-frame rearrangements only. Some clones are missing; in checked studies, unresolved V genes explain under half, and the rest has no known cause. The sample data list roughly 48,000 clones, and roughly 94% of these were observed just once. The biggest ten clones account for around 0.5% of the sample. The sample was CD4+ T cells from peripheral blood mononuclear cells, taken in the first trimester of pregnancy. The source is a female donor with multiple sclerosis, enrolled in a pregnancy study.

The gene calls are TRBV6-4 and TRBJ2-2; the D gene is possibly TRBD1 (6 bases). The ends were cut back, 2 bases at V and 6 bases at J, with 16 bases in the middle. In germline, CDR1 is MRHNA, CDR2 SNTAGT. The CDR3 totals 16 residues. CDR3 nucleotide sequence: TGTGCCAGCAGTGACCCCGACAGGATTCCTCCCGGGGAGCTGTTTTTT. Its translation: CASSDPDRIPPGELFF.

The chain joins TRBV10-3 to TRBJ1-6; 7 bases map to TRBD1. V lost 4 bases, J lost 7 bases, and 10 bases stayed unmatched. Germline CDR1 reads ENHRY; CDR2 reads SYGVKD. The CDR3 spans 16 residues. Here the CDR3 DNA reads TGTGCCATCAGTGGGATATTCGACAGGGTGAATTCACCCCTCCACTTT. It is translated as CAISGIFDRVNSPLHF.

The V and J genes are TRBV15 and TRBJ1-2, with D perhaps TRBD1 (6 bases). The V gene's germline CDR1 is LNHNV and CDR2 YYDKDF (reference sequence). The germline V and J ends were trimmed by 5 bases and 1 base, with 8 bases remaining between them. The CDR3 covers 13 residues. CDR3 protein: CATSGQINYGYTF. In DNA form, the CDR3 reads TGTGCCACCAGCGGACAGATTAACTATGGCTACACCTTC.

J is TRBJ1-6 and V is TRBV18; tentative D call: TRBD1 (5 bases). Between the trimmed V and J ends, which lost 3 bases and 0 bases, there was a span of 12 bases. The V gene's germline CDR1 is KGHSH and CDR2 LQKENI. The CDR3 runs 17 residues. CDR3 bases: TGTGCCAGCTCACCTCTCGGGGGGAGCTCCTATAATTCACCCCTCCACTTT. Protein sequence: CASSPLGGSSYNSPLHF.

V is TRBV7-6 and J is TRBJ1-2, with D hard to call. The CDR3 runs to 14 residues. CDR1 SGHVS and CDR2 FNYEAQ come from the germline V gene. V lost 5 bases and J 8 bases, leaving 18 bases between the germline ends. The CDR3 nucleotides are TGTGCCAGCAGCCCCGGTCTGGGAGCGCGGGGCTACACCTTC. Amino acids: CASSPGLGARGYTF.

The chain combines TRBV6-5 with TRBJ2-1; D perhaps matches TRBD1 (6 bases). The germline V and J ends were trimmed by 6 bases and 9 bases, with 18 bases remaining between them. The CDR3 runs to 14 residues. CDR1 and CDR2 from the germline V gene are MNHEY and SVGAGI. CDR3 nucleotides: TGTGCCAGCAGGGCCGAACAGGGTTACGTTGAGCAGTTCTTC. It specifies CASRAEQGYVEQFF.

The V call is TRBV7-3, the J call TRBJ2-2; TRBD1 agrees at 10 bases. The CDR3 has 16 amino acids. The V gene end was trimmed by 5 bases and the J gene end by 7 bases; junction bases not matched to a gene: 10. The germline V gene encodes CDR1 SGHTA and CDR2 FQGTGA. Here the CDR3 reads CASSPSRTGGFGELFF. The DNA for the CDR3 is TGTGCCAGCAGCCCGTCTCGGACAGGGGGTTTCGGGGAGCTGTTTTTT.

The rearrangement uses TRBV25-1 and TRBJ2-1; TRBD1 matches 8 bases. This CDR3 comprises 15 residues. The germline V gene encodes CDR1 MGHDK and CDR2 SYGVNS. V trimming: 4 bases; J trimming: 5 bases; junction bases outside the gene matches: 7. In DNA form, the CDR3 reads TGTGCCAGCAGTGCCCACAGGGGGTGGGACAATGAGCAGTTCTTC. Protein sequence: CASSAHRGWDNEQFF.

The rearrangement joins TRBV19 to TRBJ1-5; D uncertain. The CDR3 sequence is 16 residues long. The germline gives CDR1 LNHDA, CDR2 SQIVND (reference sequence). Trimming took 3 bases from V and 0 from J, leaving 12 bases between them. The CDR3 DNA sequence: TGTGCCAGTAGTATTTGGGCCAGTAATAGCAATCAGCCCCAGCATTTT. Its protein product is CASSIWASNSNQPQHF. Based on the CDR3 plus reference TRBV19 and TRBJ1-5, the full variable domain is DGGITQSPKYLFRKEGQNVTLSCEQNLNHDAMYWYRQDPGQGLRLIYYSQIVNDFQKGDIAEGYSVSREKKESFPLTVTSAQKNPTAFYLCASSIWASNSNQPQHFGDGTRLSIL.

The chain is built from TRBV16 and TRBJ2-1; 9 bases are shared with TRBD2. CDR3 length: 18 residues. Germline V gene data show CDR1 as KGHSY and CDR2 as FQNENV. The V gene end was trimmed by 4 bases and the J gene end by 1 base; junction bases not matched to a gene: 11. For the CDR3, the DNA is TGTGCCAGCAGCCCACGAGGGCGGGGGGGCCGATCCTACAATGAGCAGTTCTTC. Residues: CASSPRGRGGRSYNEQFF.

CDR3 protein: CASSKTGPGNTEAFF. The CDR3 nucleotides are TGTGCCAGCAGTAAGACAGGGCCAGGGAACACTGAAGCTTTCTTT. The J gene is TRBJ1-1, the V gene TRBV28; 7 nucleotides agree with TRBD1. V lost 5 bases to trimming and J lost 1 base; unmatched junction nucleotides: 7. This CDR3 region has 15 residues. Germline V CDR1 and CDR2: MDHEN, SYDVKM.

V and J are TRBV5-1 and TRBJ2-4; 12 bases line up with TRBD1. The germline V gene encodes CDR1 SGHRS and CDR2 YFSETQ. CDR3 size: 19 residues. V gave up 4 bases and J gave up 0 bases; unmatched junction bases: 11. The CDR3 DNA follows: TGCGCCAGCAGCCAGGAGGGACAGGGGGCGCTCGGAGCCAAAAACATTCAGTACTTC. Translation: CASSQEGQGALGAKNIQYF.

J is TRBJ2-1 and V is TRBV2; the D gene is possibly TRBD1 (5 bases). CDR3 size: 11 residues. Per the germline V gene, CDR1 is SNHLY and CDR2 is FYNNEI. Trimming cost V 7 bases and J 12 bases, with 13 bases left between them. CDR3 nucleotides: TGTGCCAGCACCCCCTGGGGCGGGCAGTTCTTC. Protein: CASTPWGGQFF.

This chain uses TRBV19 with TRBJ2-2, with D possibly TRBD1 on 6 matching bases. Trimming removed 5 bases at V and 2 bases at J, with 9 bases between. Germline V lookup: CDR1 LNHDA, CDR2 SQIVND (reference sequence). The CDR3 has 14 amino acids. Here the CDR3 DNA reads TGTGCCAGTAGTCCGGGACACAACACCGGGGAGCTGTTTTTT. This sequence encodes CASSPGHNTGELFF.